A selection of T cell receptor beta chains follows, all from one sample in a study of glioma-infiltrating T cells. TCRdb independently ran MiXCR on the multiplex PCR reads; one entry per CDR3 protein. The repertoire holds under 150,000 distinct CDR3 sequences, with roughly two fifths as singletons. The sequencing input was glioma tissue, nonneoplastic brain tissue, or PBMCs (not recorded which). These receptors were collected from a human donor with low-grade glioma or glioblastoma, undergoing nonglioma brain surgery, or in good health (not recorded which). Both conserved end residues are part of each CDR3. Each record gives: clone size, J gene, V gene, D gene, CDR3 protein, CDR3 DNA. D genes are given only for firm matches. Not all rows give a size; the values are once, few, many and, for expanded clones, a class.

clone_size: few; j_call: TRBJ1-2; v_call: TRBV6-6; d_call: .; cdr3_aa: CASSYSSGPFDGYTF; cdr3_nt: TGTGCCAGCAGTTACTCTTCAGGTCCCTTCGATGGCTACACCTTC
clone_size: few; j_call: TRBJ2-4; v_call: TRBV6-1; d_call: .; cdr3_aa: CASFGLAKNIQYF; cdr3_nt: TGTGCCAGCTTCGGGCTAGCCAAAAACATTCAGTACTTC
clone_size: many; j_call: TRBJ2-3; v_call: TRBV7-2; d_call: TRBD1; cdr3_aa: CASNPTGSTDTQYF; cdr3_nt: TGTGCCAGCAACCCGACAGGGTCCACAGATACGCAGTATTTT
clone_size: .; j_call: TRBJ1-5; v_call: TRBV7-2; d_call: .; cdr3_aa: CASSLGGENQPQHF; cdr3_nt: TGTGCCAGCAGCTTGGGAGGGGAGAATCAGCCCCAGCATTTT
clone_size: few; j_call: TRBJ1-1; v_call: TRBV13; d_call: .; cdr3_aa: CASSDGGGTEAFF; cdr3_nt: TGTGCCAGCAGCGATGGTGGGGGAACTGAAGCTTTCTTT
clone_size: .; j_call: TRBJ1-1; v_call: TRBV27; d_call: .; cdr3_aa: CASSQDRIALTEAFF; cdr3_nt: TGTGCCAGCAGCCAAGATAGGATAGCACTGACTGAAGCTTTCTTT
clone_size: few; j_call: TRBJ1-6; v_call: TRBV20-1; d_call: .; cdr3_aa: CSVPEVRANSPLHF; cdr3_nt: TGCAGTGTTCCCGAGGTGAGGGCAAATTCACCCCTCCACTTT
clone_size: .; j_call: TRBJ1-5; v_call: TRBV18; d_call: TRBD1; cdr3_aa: CASSPRQGRQPQHF; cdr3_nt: TGTGCCAGCTCACCACGACAGGGGCGGCAGCCCCAGCATTTT
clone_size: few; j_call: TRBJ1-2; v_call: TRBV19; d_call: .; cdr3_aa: CASKNYYDGYTF; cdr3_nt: TGTGCCAGTAAAAACTATTACGATGGCTACACCTTC
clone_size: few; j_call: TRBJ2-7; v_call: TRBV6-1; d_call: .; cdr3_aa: CASRDPSQVGEQYF; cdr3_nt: TGTGCCAGCAGGGACCCCAGCCAGGTTGGGGAGCAGTACTTC
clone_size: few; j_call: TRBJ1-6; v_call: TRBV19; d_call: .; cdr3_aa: CASSMAPNSPLHF; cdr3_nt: TGTGCCAGTAGTATGGCACCGAATTCACCCCTCCACTTT
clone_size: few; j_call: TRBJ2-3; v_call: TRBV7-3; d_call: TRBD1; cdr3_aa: CASSSTGQGTDTQYF; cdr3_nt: TGTGCCAGCAGCTCGACCGGACAGGGAACAGATACGCAGTATTTT
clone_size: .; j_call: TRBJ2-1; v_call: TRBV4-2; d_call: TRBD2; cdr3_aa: CASSRGLAASSYNEQFF; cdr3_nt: TGTGCCAGCAGCCGAGGACTAGCCGCAAGCTCCTACAATGAGCAGTTCTTC
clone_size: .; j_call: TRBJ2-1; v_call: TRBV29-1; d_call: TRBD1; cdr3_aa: CSVGTGSACNEQFF; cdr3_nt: TGCAGCGTTGGGACAGGGAGCGCCTGCAATGAGCAGTTCTTC
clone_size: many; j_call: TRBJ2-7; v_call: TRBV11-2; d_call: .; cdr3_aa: CASSLDSYEQYF; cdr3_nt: TGTGCCAGCAGCTTAGACAGCTACGAGCAGTACTTC
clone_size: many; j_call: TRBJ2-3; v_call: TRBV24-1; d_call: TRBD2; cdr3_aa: CATSGLAGSTDTQYF; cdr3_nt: TGTGCCACCAGCGGACTAGCGGGTAGCACAGATACGCAGTATTTT
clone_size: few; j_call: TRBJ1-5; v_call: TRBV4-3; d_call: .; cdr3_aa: CASSQGPVEPQHF; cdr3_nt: TGCGCCAGCAGCCAAGGCCCGGTGGAGCCCCAGCATTTT
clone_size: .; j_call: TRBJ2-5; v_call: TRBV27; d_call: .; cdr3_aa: CASSDAKETQYF; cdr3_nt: TGTGCCAGCAGTGACGCCAAAGAGACCCAGTACTTC
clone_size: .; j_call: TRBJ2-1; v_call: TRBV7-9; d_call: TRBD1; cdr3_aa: CASSPGTGANNEQFF; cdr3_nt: TGTGCCAGCAGCCCCGGGACAGGGGCGAACAATGAGCAGTTCTTC
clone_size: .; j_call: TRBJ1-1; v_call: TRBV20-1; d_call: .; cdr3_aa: CSSSPGTTNTEAFF; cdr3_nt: TGCAGTTCCTCCCCCGGGACCACAAACACTGAAGCTTTCTTT
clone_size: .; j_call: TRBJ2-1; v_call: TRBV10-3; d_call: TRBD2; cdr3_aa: CAIRLAVSYNEQFF; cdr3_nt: TGTGCCATCAGACTAGCGGTTTCCTACAATGAGCAGTTCTTC
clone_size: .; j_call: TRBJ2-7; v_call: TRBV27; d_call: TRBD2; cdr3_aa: CASSLSVRGPSGSRAYEQYF; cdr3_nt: TGTGCCAGCAGTTTATCGGTCCGAGGTCCTAGCGGGAGTCGGGCCTACGAGCAGTACTTC
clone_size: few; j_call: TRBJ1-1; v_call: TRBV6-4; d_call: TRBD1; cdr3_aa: CASSTDRDTEAFF; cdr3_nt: TGTGCCAGCAGTACTGACAGGGACACTGAAGCTTTCTTT
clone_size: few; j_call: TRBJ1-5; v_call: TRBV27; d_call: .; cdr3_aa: CASSTGLQDQPQHF; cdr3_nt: TGTGCCAGCAGTACAGGCCTACAGGATCAGCCCCAGCATTTT
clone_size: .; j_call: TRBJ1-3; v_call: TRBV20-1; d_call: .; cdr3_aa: CSASNGNTIYF; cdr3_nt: TGCAGTGCTAGTAATGGAAACACCATATATTTT
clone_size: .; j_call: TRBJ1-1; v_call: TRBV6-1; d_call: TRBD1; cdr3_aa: CASSEGTGWTEAFF; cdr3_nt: TGTGCCAGCAGTGAAGGGACAGGATGGACTGAAGCTTTCTTT
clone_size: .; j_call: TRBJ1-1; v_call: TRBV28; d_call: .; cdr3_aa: CASSLWGENTEAFF; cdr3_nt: TGTGCCAGCAGTTTATGGGGAGAGAACACTGAAGCTTTCTTT